A selection of T cell receptor beta chains follows, all from one sample in a study of preoperative IRX-2 immunotherapy in early breast cancer. Using immunoSEQ multiplex PCR, the repertoire was profiled, and TCRdb retains in-frame clones only, with some absent. There are 20,000 to 30,000 clones in the sample; more than 65% occur only once, and around 2.2% lies in the top ten. Sequenced material: lymph node tissue, taken before IRX-2 immunotherapy. All receptors come from a human donor with breast cancer. Both conserved end residues are part of each CDR3. Each record gives: clone size, J gene, D gene, V gene, CDR3 protein, CDR3 DNA. The D gene is left open where the match is weak. Size values are once, few and many counts, or a class for expanded clones, and some rows have none.

>.|TRBJ1-2|.|TRBV6-8
CASSTHRDQGGYTF
TGTGCCAGCAGTACCCACAGGGATCAGGGTGGCTACACCTTC
>.|TRBJ1-2|TRBD1|TRBV15
CATSRDRGPVYGYTF
TGTGCCACCAGCAGAGACAGGGGGCCGGTCTATGGCTACACCTTC
>once|TRBJ1-2|TRBD1|TRBV5-1
CASSLEGQGLDGYTF
TGCGCCAGCAGCTTGGAGGGACAGGGATTGGACGGCTACACCTTC
>.|TRBJ2-5|TRBD1|TRBV19
CASSTGGGQETQYF
TGTGCCAGTAGTACAGGGGGCGGCCAAGAGACCCAGTACTTC
>.|TRBJ2-7|.|TRBV19
CASSIGGATYEQYF
TGTGCCAGTAGTATAGGGGGGGCAACCTACGAGCAGTACTTC
>.|TRBJ2-1|.|TRBV11-3
CASSLRRGNNEQFF
TGTGCCAGCAGCTTACGCCGGGGGAACAATGAGCAGTTCTTC
>.|TRBJ2-1|TRBD2|TRBV23-1
CASSLETSGEQFF
TGCGCCAGCAGCTTAGAAACTAGCGGGGAGCAGTTCTTC
>.|TRBJ1-2|.|TRBV12-1
CASSFKEGRYYGYTF
TGTGCCAGCAGCTTTAAGGAGGGGCGGTATTATGGCTACACCTTC
>few|TRBJ1-1|.|TRBV6-8
CAIRDPTMNTEAFF
TGTGCCATCCGGGACCCCACTATGAACACTGAAGCTTTCTTT
>few|TRBJ1-4|TRBD1|TRBV7-6
CASKPRQGSGKLFF
TGTGCCAGCAAACCTAGACAGGGTTCGGGGAAACTGTTTTTT
>.|TRBJ2-1|.|TRBV7-1
CASSERQSNEQFF
TGTGCCAGCAGCGAGCGACAGTCCAATGAGCAGTTCTTC
>.|TRBJ1-4|TRBD1|TRBV18
CASSPRDSLGNEKLFF
TGTGCCAGCTCACCACGGGACAGTCTTGGGAATGAAAAACTGTTTTTT
>.|TRBJ1-1|.|TRBV11-3
CASSYKGGTMNTEAFF
TGTGCCAGCAGCTATAAGGGGGGTACCATGAACACTGAAGCTTTCTTT
>.|TRBJ2-7|.|TRBV18
CASSPSPAPEQYF
TGTGCCAGCTCACCCTCCCCAGCACCCGAGCAGTACTTC
>.|TRBJ1-3|.|TRBV18
CASSPPSRPGNTIYF
TGTGCCAGCTCTCCCCCCTCTAGACCTGGAAACACCATATATTTT
>.|TRBJ1-5|TRBD1|TRBV7-6
CASSLTQDYRGGQPQHF
TGTGCCAGCAGCTTAACGCAGGACTACAGGGGCGGGCAGCCCCAGCATTTT
>once|TRBJ1-2|TRBD1|TRBV30
CAWSRDRPYGYTF
TGTGCCTGGAGTCGGGACAGGCCTTACGGCTACACCTTC
>.|TRBJ2-3|.|TRBV6-8
CASSYNGGATDTQYF
TGTGCCAGCAGTTACAATGGCGGGGCCACAGATACGCAGTATTTT